The clone carrying this TCR beta chain was recorded many times. The target antigen is unknown. V lost 1 base, J lost 5 bases, and 9 bases stayed unmatched. CDR1 KGHDR and CDR2 SFDVKD come from the germline V gene. The CDR3 length is 16 residues. This entry comes from a study of breast tumors, draining lymph nodes, adjacent tissues. Study findings and constraints: Luminal-like breast cancer showed significantly greater tumor-nontumor repertoire similarity than basal-like breast cancer did.

One entry per CDR3 protein, called by TCRdb with MiXCR from the multiplex PCR reads. The sample lists about 11,000 distinct CDR3 sequences, 30% to 45% occurring once. The chain employs TRBV24-1 and TRBJ2-5; TRBD1 matches 7 bases. The source is a female donor with breast cancer. Some clones in this sample may be carry-over from other donors' samples. Sequencing was carried out using breast tumor tissue. For the CDR3, the DNA is TGTGCCACCAGTGATTTTGGCGCGACAGGGTGGGAGACCCAGTACTTC. Its protein is CATSDFGATGWETQYF.